Sequencing of this T cell receptor beta chain was carried out in a study of blood T cell repertoires in COVID-19. The method was immunoSEQ multiplex PCR; TCRdb's version includes in-frame clones alone and lacks a portion of them. Of 540,000 or so clones in the sample, roughly 89% were seen once. Concerning this clone: Other DNA sequences in this sample translate to the same CDR3.

With 2 bases clipped from V and 3 bases from J, the junction kept 3 bases outside the gene matches. The germline V gene has CDR1 MNHEY and CDR2 SMNVEV (reference sequence). The CDR3 is made up of 15 amino acids. What was sequenced was peripheral blood. The rearrangement uses TRBV27 and TRBJ2-3, with 9 bases identical to TRBD1. The TCR was taken from a woman between 45 and 65 years old with COVID-19, enrolled during active disease. The CDR3 DNA reads TGTGCCAGCAGTTTAGGACAGGGGAGGACAGATACGCAGTATTTT. This gives the protein CASSLGQGRTDTQYF.